This T cell receptor beta chain was profiled in a study of post-analysis software for immune sequencing data. Study results and caveats: Comparison of patients with controls showed about 5 TRBV segments more frequent in patients, TRBV5-6, TRBV5-1 and TRBV20-1 among them. Those with multiple sclerosis, the patient group, showed significantly lower normalized Chao1 diversity than controls. F-measure co-clustering was strong for batch-matched samples.

Germline lookup yields CDR1 DFQATT and CDR2 SNEGSKA (reference sequence). V shed 2 bases and J 1 base; nucleotides not matched to a gene: 6. The CDR3 contains 15 residues. Built from TCR beta cDNA, the libraries had unique molecular identifiers in them. Roughly 0.5 million cDNA molecules were obtained from about 1 to 10 million T cells. TCRdb re-called the PCR reads through MiXCR, storing one row per CDR3 protein. This sample carries 750,000 to 950,000 distinct CDR3 sequences, roughly half of them seen once, and the ten largest clones take roughly 4.4%. This clonotype occurred a few times. Its antigen is as yet unknown.

The sample was blood. The source of this sequence is a girl aged 10 to 17 with multiple sclerosis. The rearrangement links TRBV20-1 to TRBJ2-5, with TRBD2 identical over 8 bases. For the CDR3, the DNA is TGCAGTGCTAGACTGGCGGGGGGCCTCCAAGAGACCCAGTACTTC. Translated: CSARLAGGLQETQYF.